One sample yielded the 21 T cell receptor beta chains listed below, sequenced in a study of T cells in Graves' hyperthyroidism and ophthalmopathy. TCR beta CDR3 sequences were amplified from RNA transcripts. Researchers ran a first-round RT-PCR on the TCR CDR3 using the HTBI primer set. TCRdb used MiXCR to reprocess the multiplex PCR reads, holding one entry per CDR3 protein. This sample carries approximately 570,000 distinct CDR3 sequences, about 20% of them seen once, and the ten largest clones take roughly 44%. The sequenced sample consisted of blood. The receptors originated from a man aged 40-49 years with Graves' ophthalmopathy.

The chain uses TRBV5-1 and TRBJ2-5, with TRBD1 matching 9 bases. CDR3 length: 15 amino acids. Germline CDR1 is SGHRS and CDR2 is YFSETQ. V shed 4 bases, J shed 4 bases, and the junction held 8 bases outside the gene matches. The CDR3 region is CASSGTGGGGETQYF. CDR3 bases: TGCGCCAGCAGCGGCACAGGGGGCGGAGGAGAGACCCAGTACTTC.

The V and J genes are TRBV19 and TRBJ2-3; TRBD1 or TRBD2 may be the D gene (5 bases each). Germline V lookup: CDR1 LNHDA, CDR2 SQIVND (reference sequence). V gave up 6 bases and J gave up 3 bases, with 19 bases separating them. The CDR3 loop spans 16 amino acids. The CDR3 nucleotides are TGTGCCAGTAGGCTCCTAGATGGGGGTGGAACAGATACGCAGTATTTT. Amino acids: CASRLLDGGGTDTQYF.

Note on this clonotype: The junction differs from germline at one of its ends, possibly a read error. This chain joins TRBV5-1 and TRBJ2-7; either TRBD1 or TRBD2 may supply D (5 bases each). CDR1 and CDR2 (germline): SGHRS, YFSETQ. The CDR3 is 14 amino acids. The CDR3 sequence: CVSSLTGGSYEQYF. CDR3 DNA: TGCGTCAGCAGTTTGACTGGGGGTTCCTACGAGCAGTACTTC.

The chain carries TRBV5-1 and TRBJ2-1; TRBD2 aligns across 7 bases. Germline assignment: CDR1 SGHRS and CDR2 YFSETQ. This CDR3 has 21 amino acids. J gave up 2 bases and V 5 bases, and 25 bases lay outside the gene matches. The CDR3 nucleotides read TGCGCCAGCAGACGCATGCCCCTTACTAGCGAGGGGATCCAGACCTACAATGAGCAGTTCTTC. It translates to CASRRMPLTSEGIQTYNEQFF.

This clonotype was picked up a small number of times. Compared with germline, one end of the junction differs, possibly owing to a read error. This chain connects TRBV7-7 to TRBJ2-3; D is uncertain. CDR1 and CDR2 from the germline V gene are SSHAT and FNYEAQ (reference sequence). The CDR3 covers 14 residues. This CDR3 reads CASSLDPYTDTQYF. The CDR3 DNA follows: TGTGCTAGCAGCTTAGATCCTTACACAGATACGCAGTATTTT.

In this sample, this clonotype turned up a few times. V and J are TRBV4-3 and TRBJ2-7; 8 bases align to TRBD2. V dropped 5 bases and J dropped 4; count of bases not matched to a gene: 7. This CDR3 has 14 amino acids. Per the germline V gene, CDR1 is LGHNA and CDR2 is YSLEER. The CDR3 DNA is TGCGCCAGCAGCTACAGCGGGAGCGGTTACGAGCAGTACTTC. This sequence encodes CASSYSGSGYEQYF.

As regards this clonotype: This could be a read error, since a much larger clone is one nucleotide away. The chain uses TRBV12-3 or TRBV12-4 and TRBJ1-1, with a weak D call TRBD1 (5 bases). CDR3 size: 16 residues. V lost 2 bases and J lost 11, with 24 bases in between. The CDR3 region is CASSLYPNRDAIVAFF. The CDR3 DNA sequence: TGTGCCAGCAGTTTATATCCAAATCGGGACGCTATCGTGGCTTTCTTT.

This clonotype was found many times. The chain has TRBV5-6 and TRBJ2-3; tentatively, D is TRBD2 (5 bases). Germline CDR1 is SGHDT and CDR2 is YYEEEE. The CDR3 has 15 amino acids. Trimming shortened V by 4 bases and J by 3 bases, and 15 bases separated the two germline ends. As DNA, the CDR3 is TGTGCCAGCAGCCCGCCGGGGAGTGGGACAGATACGCAGTATTTT. It encodes CASSPPGSGTDTQYF.

This clonotype was recorded a few times. The gene calls are TRBV7-9 and TRBJ2-3; D may be TRBD2 (5 bases). Germline CDR1 and CDR2: SEHNR and FQNEAQ (reference sequence). The V end lost 5 bases, the J end lost 3 bases, and 15 bases lay between the germline ends. The CDR3 covers 15 residues. CDR3 sequence (DNA): TGTGCCAGCAGCACAGAGGGCCTCCAGACAGATACGCAGTATTTT. This codes for CASSTEGLQTDTQYF.

This chain connects TRBV5-1 to TRBJ2-7; no clear D. Trimming shortened V by 6 bases and J by 5 bases, and 9 bases separated the two germline ends. Per germline, CDR1 SGHRS and CDR2 YFSETQ. This CDR3 has 11 residues. For the CDR3, the DNA is TGCGCCAGCATCAACCTGGACGAGCAGTACTTC. This encodes CASINLDEQYF.

The V gene is TRBV20-1, the J gene TRBJ1-6; perhaps TRBD1 as D (6 bases). V lost 6 bases and J lost 10, with 25 bases in between. This CDR3 comprises 16 residues. CDR1 and CDR2 from the germline V gene are DFQATT and SNEGSKA (reference sequence). The CDR3 is CSAGRRDTSGISPLHF. The DNA for the CDR3 is TGCAGTGCCGGCAGGCGGGACACTTCCGGAATATCACCCCTCCACTTT.

V and J are TRBV29-1 and TRBJ1-2; TRBD1 aligns across 11 bases. CDR3 length equals 14 residues. Germline V gives CDR1 SQVTM, CDR2 ANQGSEA. The V segment lost 4 bases and the J segment 3 bases; nucleotides outside the gene matches: 4. The CDR3 protein is CSVGWDRGYYGYTF. The DNA for the CDR3 is TGCAGCGTTGGTTGGGACAGGGGGTACTATGGCTACACCTTC.

The rearrangement links TRBV29-1 to TRBJ2-3; 10 bases are a match to TRBD2. Germline values: CDR1 SQVTM, CDR2 ANQGSEA. After removal of 3 bases from V and 3 bases from J, the junction contained 9 bases not matched to a gene. The CDR3 contains 16 residues. This chain's CDR3 is CSVDGASGGGTDTQYF. DNA of the CDR3: TGCAGCGTTGACGGGGCTAGCGGGGGAGGTACAGATACGCAGTATTTT.

This clonotype has ten or more counts. The chain couples TRBV30 to TRBJ2-5; D remains ambiguous. Germline V lookup: CDR1 GTSNPN, CDR2 SVGIG (reference sequence). The CDR3 consists of 13 residues. V was pared by 1 base and J by 0 bases, with 6 bases between. This CDR3 is CAWSGGYQETQYF. CDR3 bases: TGTGCCTGGAGTGGAGGCTACCAAGAGACCCAGTACTTC.

The chain joins TRBV7-3 to TRBJ2-5; TRBD2 agrees at 7 bases. CDR1 is SGHTA and CDR2 is FQGTGA in the germline V gene. V was clipped by 1 base and J by 4 bases; unmatched bases: 0. CDR3 length: 13 residues. This CDR3 is CASSLRLAETQYF. The DNA for the CDR3 is TGTGCCAGCAGCTTAAGACTAGCAGAGACCCAGTACTTC.

This clonotype showed up many times. The chain recombines TRBV5-6 with TRBJ2-5, with 10 nucleotides matching TRBD2. The germline V gene encodes CDR1 SGHDT and CDR2 YYEEEE. The CDR3 loop spans 16 amino acids. After removal of 4 bases from V and 5 bases from J, the junction contained 11 bases not matched to a gene. This CDR3 reads CASSPELLAGVETQYF. In DNA form, the CDR3 reads TGTGCCAGCAGCCCTGAGCTTCTAGCGGGAGTGGAGACCCAGTACTTC.

This clonotype appeared a few times. This CDR3 is CASGYPPTGTSGSLEQFF. The CDR3 bases are TGTGCCAGCGGATACCCCCCTACCGGGACTAGCGGGAGTCTGGAGCAGTTCTTC. This chain links TRBV11-2 with TRBJ2-1; 14 bases fit TRBD2. Germline CDR1 SGHAT, CDR2 FQNNGV. This CDR3 spans 18 amino acids. V trimming: 8 bases; J trimming: 10 bases; junction bases outside the gene matches: 19.

There are a few counts of this clonotype. The chain joins TRBV2 to TRBJ1-5, with 7 bases identical to TRBD1. The CDR3 extends over 14 amino acids. V gave up 7 bases and J gave up 2 bases; unmatched junction bases: 5. Germline assignment: CDR1 SNHLY and CDR2 FYNNEI. The CDR3 bases are TGTGCCAGCATCAGAGGGGGCGGCAATCAGCCCCAGCATTTT. Protein: CASIRGGGNQPQHF.

The V call is TRBV4-3, the J call TRBJ2-5; 7 nucleotides align to TRBD1. Germline CDR1 reads LGHNA; CDR2 reads YSLEER. The CDR3 sequence is 14 residues long. Trimming cost V 4 bases and J 4 bases; bases outside gene matches: 6. The CDR3 loop reads CASSRSGQAETQYF. In DNA form, the CDR3 reads TGCGCCAGCAGCCGATCTGGACAGGCAGAGACCCAGTACTTC.

The V and J genes are TRBV7-9 and TRBJ2-1, with a tentative D call TRBD1 (6 bases). The V end lost 6 bases, the J end lost 0 bases, and 15 bases lay between the germline ends. The CDR3 is made up of 16 amino acids. Germline CDR1 reads SEHNR; CDR2 reads FQNEAQ (reference sequence). DNA of the CDR3: TGTGCCAGCAGAGCAGGGGTCCTGAGCTCCTACAATGAGCAGTTCTTC. Translation: CASRAGVLSSYNEQFF.

The V call is TRBV20-1, the J call TRBJ1-5; 8 bases are a match to TRBD1. The CDR3 is 14 residues long. Trimming cost V 5 bases and J 1 base; bases outside gene matches: 4. Germline assignment: CDR1 DFQATT and CDR2 SNEGSKA (reference sequence). The CDR3 here is CSARDRLSNQPQHF. The CDR3 region has the DNA TGCAGTGCTCGGGACAGGCTAAGCAATCAGCCCCAGCATTTT.